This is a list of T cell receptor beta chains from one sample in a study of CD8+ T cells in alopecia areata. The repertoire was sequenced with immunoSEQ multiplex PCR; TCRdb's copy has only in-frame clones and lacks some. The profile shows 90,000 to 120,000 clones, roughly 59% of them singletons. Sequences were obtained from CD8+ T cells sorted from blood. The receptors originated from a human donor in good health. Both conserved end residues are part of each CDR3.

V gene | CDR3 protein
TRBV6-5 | CASRWTSGGPYEQYF
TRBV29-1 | CSVEDPDRIYGYTF
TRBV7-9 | CASSEGQGDEQFF
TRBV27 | CASTSLAGMEDTQYF
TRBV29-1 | CSVPDGEQFF
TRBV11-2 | CASSLDPSGQETQYF
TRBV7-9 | CASSSGDYEQYF
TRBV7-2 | CASSLGTSGGRNTQYF
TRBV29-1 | CSSFKDTGELFF
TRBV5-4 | CASSQYRQGGSYGYTF
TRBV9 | CASSVEGLGGTEAFF
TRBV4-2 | CASSQEWRSSYNEQFF
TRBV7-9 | CASSLFSVNQETQYF
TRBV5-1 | CASSLEHAGWPEAFF
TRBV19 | CASSLHETQYF
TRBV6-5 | CASSPQPRIDTEAFF
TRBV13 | CASSLGTEVNYGYTF
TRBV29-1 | CSSDRSNEYGYTF
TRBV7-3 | CASSSTTGVDNEKLFF